This TCR beta chain is drawn from a study of CD8+ T cells in alopecia areata. Study overall: Treated patients took oral tofacitinib at 5 to 10 mg twice daily.

Researchers took lesional scalp punch biopsies and peripheral blood from people who were alopecia areata patients. Notes on the study in general: Relative to mice, TCR sharing across patients was less clear, a difference possibly HLA-related.

Details on this clone: What it binds is not known.

Germline assignment: CDR1 MDHEN and CDR2 SYDVKM. The V end lost 7 bases, the J end lost 5 bases, and 17 bases lay between the germline ends. CDR3 length equals 14 residues. cDNA reverse transcribed from extracted RNA served as the sequencing template. The method was immunoSEQ multiplex PCR; TCRdb's version includes in-frame clones alone and lacks a portion of them. In the table there are 90,000 to 100,000 clones, 35% to 50% of which are singletons. The receptor's source is a human donor with alopecia areata. J is TRBJ2-5 and V is TRBV28; the D is unclear. Sample: CD4+ T cells sorted from blood. The CDR3 sequence is CASTALRSSETQYF. The CDR3 coding sequence is TGTGCCAGCACGGCTCTTCGGTCTTCGGAGACCCAGTACTTC. Full variable domain (remainder filled in from reference TRBV28 and TRBJ2-5): DVKVTQSSRYLVKRTGEKVFLECVQDMDHENMFWYRQDPGLGLRLIYFSYDVKMKEKGDIPEGYSVSREKKERFSLILESASTNQTSMYLCASTALRSSETQYFGPGTRLLVL.